Each of the 13 T cell receptor beta chains below was sequenced from the same sample in a study of T cells in localized non-small cell lung cancer. Only in-frame clones appear in the TCRdb table, and some are missing; sequencing was by immunoSEQ multiplex PCR. The sample holds several thousand clones, around 60% seen once. The material was lymph node tissue, obtained before any cancer treatment. These receptors originate from a male donor older than 55 with stage I squamous cell lung carcinoma.

The CDR3 here is CALEQPDIAKNIQYF. CDR3 DNA: TGTGCCTTGGAACAGCCCGACATAGCCAAAAACATTCAGTACTTC. J is TRBJ2-4 and V is TRBV30; D unresolved. The germline gives CDR1 GTSNPN, CDR2 SVGIG (reference sequence). V gave up 7 bases and J gave up 0 bases, with 16 bases separating them. The CDR3 sequence is 15 residues long.

The rearrangement uses TRBV19 and TRBJ2-1, with TRBD1 matching over 8 bases. The V and J ends lost 6 bases and 10 bases, in that order; junction bases with no gene match: 11. Germline V gene sequence: CDR1 LNHDA, CDR2 SQIVND (reference sequence). The CDR3 is made up of 14 amino acids. The CDR3 here is CASSGTGAVEEQFF. CDR3 nucleotide sequence: TGTGCCAGTAGCGGGACAGGAGCGGTTGAGGAGCAGTTCTTC.

V and J are TRBV19 and TRBJ1-2; unclear D gene. The germline V and J ends were trimmed by 5 bases and 8 bases, with 9 bases remaining between them. CDR3 length equals 11 residues. The germline gives CDR1 LNHDA, CDR2 SQIVND (reference sequence). Here the CDR3 reads CASSFGYGYTF. The CDR3 DNA follows: TGTGCCAGTAGTTTTGGGTACGGCTACACCTTC.

This clone showed up just a few times. This sequence joins TRBV6-8 and TRBJ1-5; D perhaps matches TRBD1 (6 bases). The CDR3 loop spans 14 amino acids. The V gene's germline CDR1 is MNHGY and CDR2 SAAAGT. Trimming pared 5 bases from V and 5 bases from J, leaving 13 bases between. CDR3 sequence (DNA): TGTGCCAGCAGTGAGCAGGGGCCTCATCAGCCCCAGCATTTT. This gives the protein CASSEQGPHQPQHF.

The V gene is TRBV6-7, the J gene TRBJ2-7; D possibly matches TRBD1 or TRBD2 (6 bases each). TRBV6-7 is an open reading frame, and its role is uncertain. V was pared by 5 bases and J by 4 bases, with 18 bases between. This CDR3 spans 15 amino acids. CDR3 bases: TGTGCCAGCAGTGAAGGGGGGAGTGGGTTGTACGAGCAGTACTTC. This sequence encodes CASSEGGSGLYEQYF.

This clone was seen a handful of times. The chain combines TRBV18 with TRBJ1-1, with TRBD1 matching 8 bases. J lost 6 bases, V lost 3 bases, and 3 bases had no gene match. Looked up from germline, CDR1 is KGHSH and CDR2 is LQKENI. The CDR3 runs 13 residues. The CDR3 bases are TGTGCCAGCTCACCGACAGGGGATGCTGAAGCTTTCTTT. Translating gives CASSPTGDAEAFF.

The chain has TRBV28 and TRBJ2-3; D ambiguous. Trimming pared 7 bases from V and 5 bases from J, leaving 10 bases between. Per the germline V gene, CDR1 is MDHEN and CDR2 is SYDVKM. There are 12 residues in the CDR3. CDR3 coding DNA: TGTGCCAGCATATCTCATGGAGATACGCAGTATTTT. This gives the protein CASISHGDTQYF.

The rearrangement joins TRBV14 to TRBJ1-5; D possibly corresponds to TRBD1 (5 bases). V lost 2 bases and J lost 6, with 8 bases in between. CDR3 length: 13 residues. The germline V gene has CDR1 SGHDN and CDR2 FVKESK. The DNA of the CDR3 is TGTGCCAGCAGCCAAATTCAGGGTCAGCCCCAGCATTTT. Translated: CASSQIQGQPQHF.

The rearrangement uses TRBV15 and TRBJ2-1; 11 bases are shared with TRBD2. J lost 9 bases, V lost 0 bases, and 7 bases had no gene match. CDR3 size: 16 residues. Germline CDR1 reads LNHNV; CDR2 reads YYDKDF (reference sequence). The CDR3 nucleotides read TGTGCCACCAGCAGAGATATAGCGGGAGGGCCCGGTGAGCAGTTCTTC. Its protein product is CATSRDIAGGPGEQFF.

The CDR3 bases are TGTGCCAGCAGGATACAGACAGGGCGCTACTACGAGCAGTACTTC. The encoded protein is CASRIQTGRYYEQYF. This chain links TRBV28 with TRBJ2-7, with 7 bases identical to TRBD1. CDR1 is MDHEN, CDR2 SYDVKM, per germline. The J segment lost 3 bases and the V segment lost 6 bases, leaving 11 bases of the junction unmatched. The CDR3 has 15 amino acids.

The gene calls are TRBV18 and TRBJ2-7; 9 bases align to TRBD1. CDR1 is KGHSH, CDR2 LQKENI, per germline. This CDR3 has 14 residues. The J segment lost 3 bases and the V segment lost 2 bases, leaving 2 bases of the junction unmatched. The chain's CDR3 is CASSPETGGYEQYF. In DNA form, the CDR3 reads TGTGCCAGCTCACCAGAGACAGGGGGCTACGAGCAGTACTTC.

This clone was seen only a few times. This rearrangement joins TRBV6-8 to TRBJ1-2; D uncertain. CDR3 length: 12 residues. The V gene's germline CDR1 is MNHGY and CDR2 SAAAGT. The V and J ends lost 8 bases and 4 bases respectively, with 11 bases between them. CDR3 amino acids: CASLKVPYGYTF. CDR3 in DNA: TGTGCCAGCTTAAAGGTCCCCTATGGCTACACCTTC.

The rearrangement links TRBV2 to TRBJ2-3, with D uncertain. CDR3 size: 13 residues. Trimming took off 6 bases at V and 0 bases at J, with 7 bases between the two ends. Germline values: CDR1 SNHLY, CDR2 FYNNEI. CDR3 DNA sequence: TGTGCCAGCAGGGGCGTTAGCACAGATACGCAGTATTTT. Translating gives CASRGVSTDTQYF. Looking up the rest from reference TRBV2 and TRBJ2-3 gives the full variable domain: EPEVTQTPSHQVTQMGQEVILRCVPISNHLYFYWYRQILGQKVEFLVSFYNNEISEKSEIFDDQFSVERPDGSNFTLKIRSTKLEDSAMYFCASRGVSTDTQYFGPGTRLTVL.